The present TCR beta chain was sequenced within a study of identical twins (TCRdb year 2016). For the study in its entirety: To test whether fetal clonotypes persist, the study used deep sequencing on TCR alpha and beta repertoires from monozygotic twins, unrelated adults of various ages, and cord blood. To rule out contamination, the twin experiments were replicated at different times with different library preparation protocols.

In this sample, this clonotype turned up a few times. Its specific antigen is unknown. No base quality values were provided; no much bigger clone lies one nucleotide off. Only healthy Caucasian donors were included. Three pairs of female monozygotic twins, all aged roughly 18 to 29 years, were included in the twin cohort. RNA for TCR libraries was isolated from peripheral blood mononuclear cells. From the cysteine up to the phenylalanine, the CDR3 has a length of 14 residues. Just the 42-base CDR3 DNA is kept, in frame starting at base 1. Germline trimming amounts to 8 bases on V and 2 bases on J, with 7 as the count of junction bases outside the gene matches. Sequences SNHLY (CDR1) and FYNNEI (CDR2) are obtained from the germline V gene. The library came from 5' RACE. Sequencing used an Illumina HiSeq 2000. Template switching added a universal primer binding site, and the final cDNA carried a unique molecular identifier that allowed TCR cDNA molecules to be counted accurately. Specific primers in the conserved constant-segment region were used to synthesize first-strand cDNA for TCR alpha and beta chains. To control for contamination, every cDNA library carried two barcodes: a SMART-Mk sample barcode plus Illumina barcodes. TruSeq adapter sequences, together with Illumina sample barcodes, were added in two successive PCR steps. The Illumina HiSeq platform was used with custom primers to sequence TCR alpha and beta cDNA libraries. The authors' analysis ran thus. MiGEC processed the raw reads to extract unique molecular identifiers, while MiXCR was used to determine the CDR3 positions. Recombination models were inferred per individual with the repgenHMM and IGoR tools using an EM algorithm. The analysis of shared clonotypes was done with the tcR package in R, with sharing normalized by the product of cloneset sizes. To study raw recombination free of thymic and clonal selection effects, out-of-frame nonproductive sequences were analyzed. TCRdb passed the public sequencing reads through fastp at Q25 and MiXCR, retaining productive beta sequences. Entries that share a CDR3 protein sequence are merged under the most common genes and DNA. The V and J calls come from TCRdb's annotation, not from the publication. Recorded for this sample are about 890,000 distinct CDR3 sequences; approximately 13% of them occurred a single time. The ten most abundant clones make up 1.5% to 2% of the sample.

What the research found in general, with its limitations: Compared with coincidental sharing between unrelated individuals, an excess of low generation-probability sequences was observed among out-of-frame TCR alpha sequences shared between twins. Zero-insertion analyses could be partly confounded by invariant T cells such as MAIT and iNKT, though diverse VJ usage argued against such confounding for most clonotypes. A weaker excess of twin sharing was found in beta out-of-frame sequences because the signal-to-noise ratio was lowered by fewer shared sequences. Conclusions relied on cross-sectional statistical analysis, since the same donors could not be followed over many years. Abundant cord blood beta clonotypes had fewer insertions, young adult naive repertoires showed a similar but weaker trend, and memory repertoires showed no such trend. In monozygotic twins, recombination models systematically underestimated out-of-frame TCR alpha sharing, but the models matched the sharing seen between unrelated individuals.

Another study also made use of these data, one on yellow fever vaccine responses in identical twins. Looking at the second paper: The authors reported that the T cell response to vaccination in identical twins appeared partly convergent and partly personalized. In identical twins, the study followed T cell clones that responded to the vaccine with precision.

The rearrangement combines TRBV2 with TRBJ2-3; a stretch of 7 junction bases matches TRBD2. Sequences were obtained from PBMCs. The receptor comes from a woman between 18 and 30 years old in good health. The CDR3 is CASQRRETTDTQYF. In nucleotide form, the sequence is TGTGCCAGCCAACGGCGGGAGACCACAGATACGCAGTATTTT.